These T cell receptor beta chains were read from a single sample in a study of T cell changes during pregnancy in multiple sclerosis. Libraries were prepared by immunoSEQ multiplex PCR; TCRdb keeps only in-frame clonotypes and omits some of them. The table lists about 40,000 clones, 70% to 90% of them singletons. The sequenced sample was CD4+ T cells from peripheral blood mononuclear cells, obtained before pregnancy. All receptors come from a female donor with multiple sclerosis, enrolled in a pregnancy study. The CDR3 runs from the conserved cysteine through the conserved F or W. A D gene is named only where the DNA matches it firmly. Only part of the rows carry a size: once, few, many, or a class if the clone is expanded.

j_gene,abundance,v_gene,d_gene,CDR3nt,CDR3aa
TRBJ2-1,NA,TRBV6-5,NA,TGTGCCAGCAGTTACAGTGAGGGAGTGGGCAATGAGCAGTTCTTC,CASSYSEGVGNEQFF
TRBJ2-1,NA,TRBV7-2,TRBD2,TGTGCCAGCAGCTTAAGTAACGGGGGGGGAGGGGCCTACAATGAGCAGTTCTTC,CASSLSNGGGGAYNEQFF
TRBJ2-7,NA,TRBV5-1,NA,TGCGCCAGCAGCCTGAGAGGGGGCGAGCAGTACTTC,CASSLRGGEQYF
TRBJ2-7,NA,TRBV10-3,TRBD2,TGTGCCATCATGGCGGGGGGTAACGAGCAGTACTTC,CAIMAGGNEQYF
TRBJ1-1,NA,TRBV20-1,NA,TGCAGTGCTAGGGGCTTCACTGAAGCTTTCTTT,CSARGFTEAFF
TRBJ1-2,NA,TRBV6-5,NA,TGTGCCAGCAGTTACTCCGGGGTAGTCAACTATGGCTACACCTTC,CASSYSGVVNYGYTF
TRBJ2-3,NA,TRBV27,TRBD2,TGTGCCAGCAGTTTGCGGACAGAACTAACTAGCGGGGGCCCTAGCACAGATACGCAGTATTTT,CASSLRTELTSGGPSTDTQYF
TRBJ2-2,NA,TRBV7-9,TRBD2,TGTGCCAGCAGCTTTCGTCGGGGGGGCCCCACCGGGGAGCTGTTTTTT,CASSFRRGGPTGELFF
TRBJ1-1,NA,TRBV18,NA,TGTGCCAGCTCACCATTGCGTCCCCGGGGGACTGAAGCTTTCTTT,CASSPLRPRGTEAFF
TRBJ2-7,NA,TRBV5-3,TRBD1,TGTGCCAGAAGCTTGGCCGGACAGGCCTTCTCCTACGAGCAGTACTTC,CARSLAGQAFSYEQYF
TRBJ2-5,NA,TRBV12-5,NA,TGTGCTAGTGGTTTGGTACCTGACGGGGTAACTTTAAAAGAGACCCAGTACTTC,CASGLVPDGVTLKETQYF
TRBJ2-5,NA,TRBV29-1,TRBD2,TGCAGCGCAGCGGGGCAGTGGAACCCCCTGGGGGACTTC,CSAAGQWNPLGDF
TRBJ1-5,NA,TRBV4-2,NA,TGTGCCAGCAGCCAAGATAATAGGGGAATCAAGCCCCAGCATTTT,CASSQDNRGIKPQHF
TRBJ1-2,NA,TRBV9,NA,TGTGCCAGCAGCGACAGGAATACCTATGGCTACACCTTC,CASSDRNTYGYTF
TRBJ1-2,NA,TRBV20-1,NA,TGCAGTGCTAGGGAGGAACCCGGATACACCTTC,CSAREEPGYTF
TRBJ2-2,NA,TRBV18,NA,TGTGCCAGCTCACCCCCTTCGCAGGGATACACCGGGGAGCTGTTTTTT,CASSPPSQGYTGELFF
TRBJ2-7,NA,TRBV5-3,NA,TGTGCCAGAAGCTTGCCGGAACAGGAGACCAGGAACGAGCAGTACTTC,CARSLPEQETRNEQYF
TRBJ2-1,NA,TRBV5-5,NA,TGTGCCAGCAGCTTGGGAGATCCTAGCAATCTACGTTACAATGAGCAGTTCTTC,CASSLGDPSNLRYNEQFF
TRBJ2-1,NA,TRBV9,NA,TGTGCCAGCAGCCCCAAGGTCCGGGTCGCCTACAATGAGCAGTTCTTC,CASSPKVRVAYNEQFF
TRBJ2-2,few,TRBV2,TRBD1,TGTGCCAGCAAGGATCGTAGTGACAGGGGGGCCGGGGAGCTGTTTTTT,CASKDRSDRGAGELFF
TRBJ1-1,NA,TRBV27,TRBD1,TGTGCCAGTTCCAGGGACAGGGGAAATACTGAAGCTTTCTTT,CASSRDRGNTEAFF
TRBJ1-1,NA,TRBV5-5,NA,TGTGCCAGCAGCCGGGGGACGGGGAACACTGAAGCTTTCTTT,CASSRGTGNTEAFF
TRBJ2-7,NA,TRBV7-2,NA,TGTGCCAGCAGCTTAGGTGGACAGCCCTACGAGCAGTACTTC,CASSLGGQPYEQYF
TRBJ2-7,NA,TRBV5-6,NA,TGTGCCAGCAGCTTCTCGTTCTACGAGCAGTACTTC,CASSFSFYEQYF